This T cell receptor (beta chain) was documented in a study of T cells after yellow fever vaccination. MiXCR was run by TCRdb on the 5' RACE reads, yielding one entry per CDR3 protein. The table lists approximately 300,000 distinct CDR3 sequences, over 10% of them singletons. The table lists this clonotype with many counts. The junction departs from the called germline gene at one end, perhaps through a read error. Germline lookup yields CDR1 MNHEY and CDR2 SVGAGI. There are 11 residues in the CDR3. The V gene is TRBV6-5, the J gene TRBJ2-7; D is undetermined. The receptor was derived from a man aged 25 to 40 who received the YFV17D yellow fever vaccine. The sample consisted of CD4+ T cells sorted from PBMCs, taken 45 days after the yellow fever booster vaccination. CDR3 loop: CASSRGYEQYF. CDR3 in DNA: TGCGCCAGCAGCCGCGGCTACGAGCAGTACTTC.